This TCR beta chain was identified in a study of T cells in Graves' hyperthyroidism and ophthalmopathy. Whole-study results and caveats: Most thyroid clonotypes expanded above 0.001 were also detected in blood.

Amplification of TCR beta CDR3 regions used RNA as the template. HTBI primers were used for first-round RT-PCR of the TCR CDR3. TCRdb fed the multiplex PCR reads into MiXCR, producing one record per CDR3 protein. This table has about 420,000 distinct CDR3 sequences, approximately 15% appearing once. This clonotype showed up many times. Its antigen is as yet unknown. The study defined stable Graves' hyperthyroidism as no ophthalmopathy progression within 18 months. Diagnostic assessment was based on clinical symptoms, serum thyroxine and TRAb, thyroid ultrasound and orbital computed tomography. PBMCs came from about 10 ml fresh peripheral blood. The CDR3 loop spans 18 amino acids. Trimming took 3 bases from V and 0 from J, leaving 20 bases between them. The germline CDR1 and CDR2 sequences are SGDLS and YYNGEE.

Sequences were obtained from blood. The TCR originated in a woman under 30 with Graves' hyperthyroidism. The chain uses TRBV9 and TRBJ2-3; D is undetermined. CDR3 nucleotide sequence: TGTGCCAGCAGCGGATTTACAGAAGATCGTGCTAGCACAGATACGCAGTATTTT. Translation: CASSGFTEDRASTDTQYF.